A single sample gave rise to the 23 T cell receptor beta chains below, sequenced in a study of post-analysis software for immune sequencing data (dated by TCRdb to about 2015). On the study overall, not on this receptor specifically: Patients showed significantly higher frequencies than controls for about five TRBV segments, among them TRBV5-6, TRBV5-1 and TRBV20-1.

The antigens for these receptors are not known. Library generation was performed with PCR. Sequenced on an Illumina HiSeq 2500. To reduce PCR and sequencing biases, unique molecular identifiers were built into the TCR beta cDNA libraries. TCRdb redid the processing of the public reads, applying fastp at Q25 and MiXCR, and retained in-frame beta chains. Each record represents a unique CDR3 protein, reported with the most common genes and DNA among its rows. This sample lists hundreds of thousands of distinct CDR3 sequences; 30% were detected once. Jointly, the top ten make up more than 0.55% of the sample. The sequenced sample consisted of blood. These receptors all come from a girl aged 5-17 years with multiple sclerosis.

The V and J genes are TRBV12-3 or TRBV12-4 and TRBJ2-3, with 14 bases lining up with TRBD2. V gave up 5 bases and J gave up 2 bases; unmatched junction bases: 12. The CDR3 spans 19 residues. The CDR3 reads CASSAFPGLAGELTDTQYF. The CDR3 bases are TGTGCCAGCAGTGCCTTCCCGGGACTAGCGGGGGAGCTCACAGATACGCAGTATTTT.

This clonotype has a handful of counts. V is TRBV29-1 and J is TRBJ2-3; D remains unclear. CDR3 size: 13 residues. Germline V gives CDR1 SQVTM, CDR2 ANQGSEA. V was cut by 4 bases and J by 5 bases, with 13 bases left in between. In DNA form, the CDR3 reads TGCAGCGTTGGGTGGCTGGGTTTAGATACGCAGTATTTT. Translating gives CSVGWLGLDTQYF.

This clonotype has just a few counts. The rearrangement joins TRBV5-5 to TRBJ2-6, with unresolved D. Trimming removed 1 base from V and 1 base from J, with 12 bases in between. Per germline, CDR1 SGHKS and CDR2 YYEKEE (reference sequence). The CDR3 is 17 residues long. CDR3 sequence reads: CASSLYLLGSGANVLTF. CDR3 coding DNA: TGTGCCAGCAGCTTGTACCTTCTAGGGTCTGGGGCCAACGTCCTGACTTTC.

In its sample, this clonotype was seen many times. V usage is TRBV24-1 and J usage is TRBJ2-3; D call uncertain. The CDR3 runs to 12 residues. Germline V gene sequence: CDR1 KGHDR, CDR2 SFDVKD. V lost 3 bases and J 7 bases, leaving 7 bases between the germline ends. The CDR3 here is CATSDPEYTQYF. The CDR3 region has the DNA TGTGCCACCAGTGATCCCGAATATACGCAGTATTTT.

This clonotype was found a few times. V gene TRBV7-2 combines with J gene TRBJ2-7; 7 positions agree with TRBD2. The trim removed 5 bases at V and 5 bases at J, leaving 15 bases unmatched. This CDR3 has 16 amino acids. Germline V gene lookup returns CDR1 SGHTA and CDR2 FQGNSA. CDR3 sequence: CASSTTPRLASHEQYF. The CDR3 DNA sequence: TGTGCCAGCAGCACGACCCCTCGACTAGCCTCTCACGAGCAGTACTTC.

There are a few counts of this clonotype. This chain connects TRBV27 to TRBJ2-3; no clear D. CDR1 MNHEY and CDR2 SMNVEV come from the germline V gene (reference sequence). The CDR3 contains 13 residues. Trimming left V 6 bases short and J 2 bases short, with 9 bases between. The CDR3 protein is CASSRPLTDTQYF. In DNA, the CDR3 is TGTGCCAGCAGCCGTCCCCTCACAGATACGCAGTATTTT.

This clonotype was detected many times. J is TRBJ2-3 and V is TRBV6-4; no reliable D call. The V end lost 5 bases, the J end lost 5 bases, and 11 bases lay between the germline ends. The germline V gene encodes CDR1 MRHNA and CDR2 SNTAGT. The CDR3 covers 13 residues. CDR3 in amino acids: CASSPGSVDTQYF. CDR3 bases: TGTGCCAGCAGTCCCGGGTCCGTAGATACGCAGTATTTT.

V and J are TRBV6-6 and TRBJ1-5; D gene unclear. The ends were cut back, 8 bases at V and 3 bases at J, with 17 bases in the middle. The CDR3 contains 15 residues. The germline V gene encodes CDR1 MNHNY and CDR2 SVGAGI (reference sequence). DNA of the CDR3: TGTGCCAGCGGACGGACGATGGCCGCCAATCAGCCCCAGCATTTT. Its protein product is CASGRTMAANQPQHF.

This clonotype was found a few times. V is TRBV12-5 and J is TRBJ2-2, with D perhaps given as TRBD1 or TRBD2 (5 bases each). The CDR3 is made up of 16 amino acids. Trimming took off 0 bases at V and 6 bases at J, with 14 bases between the two ends. Germline V gene data show CDR1 as LGHNT and CDR2 as FRNRAP. The CDR3 DNA reads as TGTGCTAGTGGTTTGGTACTGGGGGAAGTGTCCGGGGAGCTGTTTTTT. Translation: CASGLVLGEVSGELFF. Based on the CDR3 plus reference TRBV12-5 and TRBJ2-2, the full variable domain is DARVTQTPRHKVTEMGQEVTMRCQPILGHNTVFWYRQTMMQGLELLAYFRNRAPLDDSGMPKDRFSAEMPDATLATLKIQPSEPRDSAVYFCASGLVLGEVSGELFFGEGSRLTVL.

The table lists this clonotype with a few counts. This may arise from a read error, as a much more abundant clone is one base away. V gene TRBV6-5 combines with J gene TRBJ2-5; D tentatively fits TRBD1 or TRBD2 (5 bases each). The CDR3 contains 13 residues. Trimming took 7 bases from V and 11 from J, leaving 20 bases between them. Germline V gives CDR1 MNHEY, CDR2 SVGAGI. The CDR3 DNA sequence: TGTGCCAGCACCCGGGGCCGATACTACGGGCAGTACTTC. Its translation is CASTRGRYYGQYF.

The V call is TRBV5-4, the J call TRBJ2-3; maybe TRBD2 (5 bases). The V end was cut by 3 bases, the J end by 4 bases, with 18 bases between. CDR3 length: 16 residues. Germline values: CDR1 SGHNT, CDR2 YYREEE (reference sequence). Written as DNA, the CDR3 is TGTGCCAGCAGCTCAAAAGCGGACTTAAGCTCAGATACGCAGTATTTT. Translating it yields CASSSKADLSSDTQYF.

DNA of the CDR3: TGTGCCAGCGGGGAGGTCCCGCCCGACACCGGGGAGCTGTTTTTT. It is translated as CASGEVPPDTGELFF. The V call is TRBV6-5, the J call TRBJ2-2; TRBD2 might be the D (6 bases). V was cut by 8 bases and J by 3 bases, with 16 bases left in between. CDR3 length: 15 amino acids. Looked up from germline, CDR1 is MNHEY and CDR2 is SVGAGI.

Written as DNA, the CDR3 is TGTGCCAGCAGTTTTGAGTTAGTAAGTGAGCAGTACTTC. Protein: CASSFELVSEQYF. This chain joins TRBV12-3 or TRBV12-4 and TRBJ2-5; no clear D. The CDR3 extends over 13 amino acids. Trimming removed 3 bases from V and 11 bases from J, with 16 bases in between.

The CDR3 DNA follows: TGCAGTGCCGGCGGGGTACGAGAGACCCAGTACTTC. Residues: CSAGGVRETQYF. V gene TRBV20-1 combines with J gene TRBJ2-7; perhaps TRBD2 as D (6 bases). The J call may be in error: the DNA end matches TRBJ2-5 better. The CDR3 is 12 residues long. Germline CDR1 reads DFQATT; CDR2 reads SNEGSKA (reference sequence).

The CDR3 here is CASSPRGEAPGAQYF. The CDR3, as DNA: TGTGCCAGCAGTCCCCGGGGAGAGGCTCCCGGGGCCCAGTACTTC. V usage is TRBV12-3 or TRBV12-4 and J usage is TRBJ2-7; perhaps D is TRBD1 or TRBD2 (5 bases each). This CDR3 region has 15 residues. V lost 5 bases to trimming and J lost 10 bases, with 24 bases between them.

This chain links TRBV29-1 with TRBJ2-7; the D gene is possibly TRBD1 (5 bases). CDR3 length: 16 amino acids. V lost 3 bases to trimming and J lost 3 bases, with 21 bases between them. Germline V gives CDR1 SQVTM, CDR2 ANQGSEA. CDR3 coding DNA: TGCAGCGTTGATGTTGGCACAGGTTCAGTGGACTACGAGCAGTACTTC. Amino acids: CSVDVGTGSVDYEQYF.

A few counts support this clonotype. J is TRBJ2-1 and V is TRBV10-3; 7 bases are a match to TRBD2. The CDR3 covers 18 residues. Trimming took 7 bases from V and 0 from J; bases not matched to a gene: 15. The germline gives CDR1 ENHRY, CDR2 SYGVKD. The CDR3, as DNA: TGTGCCATCAACGCAGGACTAGTGGGAGGGAGCTCCTACAATGAGCAGTTCTTC. It translates to CAINAGLVGGSSYNEQFF.

As to this clonotype: Relative to the germline gene, one junction end is altered; a read error may explain this. This chain joins TRBV7-2 and TRBJ2-7; no definite D call. The CDR3 runs 13 residues. The germline gives CDR1 SGHTA, CDR2 FQGNSA. The CDR3 DNA sequence: TGTGCCAGCAGCTTAGGCCTTTCCTACGGGCAGTACTTC. It is translated as CASSLGLSYGQYF.

Here the CDR3 DNA reads TGCAGTGCGGGGGGGTCCGCGAATAGCAATCAGCCCCAGCATTTT. Amino acid sequence: CSAGGSANSNQPQHF. The rearrangement uses TRBV20-1 and TRBJ1-5; possible D gene TRBD1, 5 bases. The CDR3 sequence is 15 residues long. Trimming took 6 bases from V and 0 from J, leaving 15 bases between them. Germline CDR1 reads DFQATT; CDR2 reads SNEGSKA (reference sequence).

The chain carries TRBV7-2 and TRBJ1-3; tentative D call: TRBD1 (6 bases). V dropped 4 bases and J dropped 7 bases, with 17 bases sitting between them. This CDR3 region has 15 residues. Germline CDR1 is SGHTA and CDR2 is FQGNSA. The CDR3 nucleotides read TGTGCCAGCAGCTCCGGACAGCCGCCCTTGAACACCATATATTTT. Amino acid sequence: CASSSGQPPLNTIYF.

The chain couples TRBV28 to TRBJ1-2; D remains unclear. Trimming removed 10 bases at V and 7 bases at J, with 13 bases between. The CDR3 spans 11 residues. Germline values: CDR1 MDHEN, CDR2 SYDVKM. The DNA for the CDR3 is TGTGCCACAACTGGGATTACTGGCTACACCTTC. Translation gives CATTGITGYTF.

This CDR3 reads CASSLQEQGTDTQYF. CDR3 DNA: TGTGCCAGCAGTTTGCAGGAACAGGGTACAGATACGCAGTATTTT. The V and J genes are TRBV27 and TRBJ2-3; D might be TRBD1 (6 bases). The CDR3 runs 15 residues. V shed 3 bases and J shed 3 bases, with 13 bases lying between them. The germline V gene encodes CDR1 MNHEY and CDR2 SMNVEV (reference sequence).

Regarding this clonotype: One end of the junction varies from germline; a read error may be responsible. The chain uses TRBV20-1 and TRBJ1-5; D not certain. This CDR3 spans 17 amino acids. Germline V gene data show CDR1 as DFQATT and CDR2 as SNEGSKA (reference sequence). The CDR3 nucleotides are TGCAGTGCTAGCTTAGGAATCAACCTATATAGCAATCAGCCCCGGCATTTT. This translates into CSASLGINLYSNQPRHF.